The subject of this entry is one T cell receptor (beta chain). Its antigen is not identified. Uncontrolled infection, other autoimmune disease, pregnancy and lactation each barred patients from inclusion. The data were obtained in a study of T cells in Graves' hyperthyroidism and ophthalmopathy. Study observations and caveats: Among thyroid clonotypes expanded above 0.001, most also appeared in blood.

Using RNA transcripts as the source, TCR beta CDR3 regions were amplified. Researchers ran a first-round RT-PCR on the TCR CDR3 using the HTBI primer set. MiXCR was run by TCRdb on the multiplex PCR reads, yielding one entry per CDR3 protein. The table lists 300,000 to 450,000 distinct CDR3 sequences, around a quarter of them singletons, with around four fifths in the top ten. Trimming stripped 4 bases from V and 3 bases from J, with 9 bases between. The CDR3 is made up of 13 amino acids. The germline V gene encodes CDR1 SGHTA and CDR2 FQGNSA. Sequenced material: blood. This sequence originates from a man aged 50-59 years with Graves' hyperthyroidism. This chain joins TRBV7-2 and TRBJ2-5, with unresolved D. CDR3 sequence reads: CASSYGLKETQYF. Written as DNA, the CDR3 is TGTGCCAGCAGCTATGGGTTGAAAGAGACCCAGTACTTC.